This TCR beta chain was sequenced during a study of blood T cell repertoires in COVID-19. This CDR3 has 13 residues. Trimming cost V 3 bases and J 3 bases, with 6 bases left between them. Sequencing used immunoSEQ multiplex PCR; TCRdb keeps in-frame clones, though not all of them. The table lists 200,000 to 300,000 clones, 88% of them singletons. The sample was peripheral blood. V usage is TRBV12-3 or TRBV12-4 and J usage is TRBJ1-5; no reliable D call. This TCR derives from a woman aged 40 to 50 who had recovered from COVID-19. The CDR3 nucleotides read TGTGCCAGCAGTTTGGCCCCCAATCAGCCCCAGCATTTT. Its translation: CASSLAPNQPQHF.